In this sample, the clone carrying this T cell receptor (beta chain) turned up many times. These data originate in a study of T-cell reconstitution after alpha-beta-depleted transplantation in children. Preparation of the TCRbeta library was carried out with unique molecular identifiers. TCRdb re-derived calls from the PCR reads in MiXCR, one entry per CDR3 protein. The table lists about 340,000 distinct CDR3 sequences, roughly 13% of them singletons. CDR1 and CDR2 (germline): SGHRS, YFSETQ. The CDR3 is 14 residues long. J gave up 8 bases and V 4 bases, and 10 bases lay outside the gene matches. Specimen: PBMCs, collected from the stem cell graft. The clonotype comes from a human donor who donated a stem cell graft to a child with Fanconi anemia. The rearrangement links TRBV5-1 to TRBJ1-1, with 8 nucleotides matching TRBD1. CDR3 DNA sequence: TGCGCCAGCAGCCCTCAGGGGGCCTCGGAAGAAGCTTTCTTT. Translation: CASSPQGASEEAFF.